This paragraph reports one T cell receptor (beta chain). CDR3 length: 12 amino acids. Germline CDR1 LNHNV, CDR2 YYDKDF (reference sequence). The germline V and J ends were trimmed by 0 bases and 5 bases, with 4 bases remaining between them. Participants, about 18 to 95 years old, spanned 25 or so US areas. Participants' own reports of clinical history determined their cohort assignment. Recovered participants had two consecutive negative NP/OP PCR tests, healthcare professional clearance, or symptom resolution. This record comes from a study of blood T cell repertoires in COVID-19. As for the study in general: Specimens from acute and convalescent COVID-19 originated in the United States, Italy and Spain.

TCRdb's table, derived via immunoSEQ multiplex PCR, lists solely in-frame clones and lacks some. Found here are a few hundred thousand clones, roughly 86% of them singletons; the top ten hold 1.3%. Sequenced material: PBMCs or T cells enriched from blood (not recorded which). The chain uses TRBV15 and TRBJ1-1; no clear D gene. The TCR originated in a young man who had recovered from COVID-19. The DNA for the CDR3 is TGTGCCACCAGCAGAGACGGTACTGAAGCTTTCTTT. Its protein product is CATSRDGTEAFF.